The next 12 T cell receptor beta chains were all read from a single sample in a study of blood T cell repertoires in COVID-19. TCRdb's table, derived via immunoSEQ multiplex PCR, lists solely in-frame clones and lacks some. The sample lists tens of thousands of clones; around 90% were seen once. Sequenced sample: peripheral blood. The receptors originated from a human donor in a cohort sampled during active COVID-19. The donor label of this sample is uncertain.

In DNA form, the CDR3 reads TGTGCCAGCCTGCCCGGGACAGGGTCCCTCTACGAGCAGTACTTC. This codes for CASLPGTGSLYEQYF. The rearrangement links TRBV5-5 to TRBJ2-7; 9 bases line up with TRBD1. Germline CDR1 is SGHKS and CDR2 is YYEKEE (reference sequence). This CDR3 spans 15 amino acids. Trimming cost V 7 bases and J 3 bases; bases outside gene matches: 11.

The chain employs TRBV3-1 (or the pseudogene TRBV3-2) and TRBJ1-1; 8 bases line up with TRBD1. The germline CDR1 and CDR2 sequences are LGHDT and YNNKEL (reference sequence). The CDR3 is made up of 15 amino acids. Trimming took 1 base from V and 4 from J; bases not matched to a gene: 5. CDR3 sequence reads: CASSQGPGGITEAFF. The CDR3, as DNA: TGTGCCAGCAGCCAAGGTCCAGGGGGCATCACTGAAGCTTTCTTT.

Only a few counts were recorded for this clone. The chain recombines TRBV7-2 with TRBJ1-5; TRBD1 is a possible D gene (5 bases). The germline V and J ends were trimmed by 0 bases and 2 bases, with 5 bases remaining between them. CDR1 SGHTA and CDR2 FQGNSA come from the germline V gene. The CDR3 is 14 residues long. CDR3 in DNA: TGTGCCAGCAGCTTAGCCAGGGGCAATCAGCCCCAGCATTTT. It encodes CASSLARGNQPQHF.

In regard to this clone: Other nucleotide sequences from this sample produce the same CDR3. V usage is TRBV7-2 and J usage is TRBJ2-2; possible D gene TRBD1, 6 bases. The CDR3 has 13 residues. Trimming took 4 bases from V and 6 from J, leaving 9 bases between them. CDR1 is SGHTA, CDR2 FQGNSA, per germline. The CDR3, as DNA: TGTGCCAGCAGCTCACAGGGAGCCGGGGAGCTGTTTTTT. Translated, it gives CASSSQGAGELFF.

The rearrangement links TRBV10-3 to TRBJ2-5, with D maybe TRBD1 (5 bases). CDR1 and CDR2 from the germline V gene are ENHRY and SYGVKD. V lost 4 bases to trimming and J lost 7 bases, with 13 bases between them. CDR3 size: 13 residues. Here the CDR3 DNA reads TGTGCCATCAGTGTAGTGGGGCCTGGGACCCAGTACTTC. It yields the protein CAISVVGPGTQYF.

The J gene is TRBJ1-5, the V gene TRBV2, with D perhaps TRBD1 (5 bases). V lost 4 bases, J lost 5 bases, and 15 bases lay in between. In germline, CDR1 is SNHLY, CDR2 FYNNEI. The CDR3 length is 15 residues. This chain's CDR3 is CASSVGGGSDQPQHF. CDR3 nucleotide sequence: TGTGCCAGCAGTGTGGGTGGGGGGTCTGATCAGCCCCAGCATTTT.

This clone was observed a few times. The genes are TRBV11-3 and TRBJ1-1, with 8 bases lining up with TRBD1. The CDR3 is 15 amino acids. Germline loops: CDR1 SGHNT, CDR2 YENEEA. The V gene end was trimmed by 3 bases and the J gene end by 4 bases; junction bases not matched to a gene: 7. The CDR3 sequence is CASSLGTGGSTEAFF. In DNA form, the CDR3 reads TGTGCCAGCAGCTTGGGGACAGGAGGTAGCACTGAAGCTTTCTTT.

The chain uses TRBV19 and TRBJ2-7; 8 bases agree with TRBD2. J lost 7 bases, V lost 1 base, and 15 bases had no gene match. From germline, CDR1 is LNHDA and CDR2 SQIVND (reference sequence). The CDR3 is made up of 17 amino acids. The CDR3 here is CASSIGGRGLGSTEQYF. Here the CDR3 DNA reads TGTGCCAGTAGTATAGGGGGGAGGGGACTAGGATCGACGGAGCAGTACTTC.

This chain joins TRBV2 and TRBJ1-1, with D possibly matching TRBD1 (6 bases). From germline, CDR1 is SNHLY and CDR2 FYNNEI. This CDR3 comprises 14 residues. V lost 6 bases, J lost 1 base, and 12 bases lay in between. In DNA form, the CDR3 reads TGTGCCAGCAGCGATTTACAGGGGAACACTGAAGCTTTCTTT. This sequence encodes CASSDLQGNTEAFF.

This rearrangement joins TRBV4-2 to TRBJ1-2; TRBD1 matches at 7 bases. Germline CDR1 LGHNA, CDR2 YNFKEQ. This CDR3 is 15 amino acids long. With V trimmed by 0 bases and J by 5 bases, 6 bases remained unmatched. The CDR3 here is CASSQETGFMYGYTF. The CDR3 nucleotides are TGTGCCAGCAGCCAAGAGACAGGGTTTATGTATGGCTACACCTTC.

V gene TRBV18 combines with J gene TRBJ2-2; 7 bases align to TRBD2. V lost 3 bases and J lost 2; bases outside the gene matches: 6. Germline V gene sequence: CDR1 KGHSH, CDR2 LQKENI. The CDR3 covers 16 residues. The CDR3 coding sequence is TGTGCCAGCTCACCTGTGGCGGGAGCCAACACCGGGGAGCTGTTTTTT. This encodes CASSPVAGANTGELFF. The entire variable domain, with the rest obtained from reference TRBV18 and TRBJ2-2, is as follows: NAGVMQNPRHLVRRRGQEARLRCSPMKGHSHVYWYRQLPEEGLKFMVYLQKENIIDESGMPKERFSAEFPKEGPSILRIQQVVRGDSAAYFCASSPVAGANTGELFFGEGSRLTVL.

The rearrangement links TRBV4-2 to TRBJ2-7; possible D gene TRBD2, 6 bases. This CDR3 has 13 residues. The germline CDR1 and CDR2 sequences are LGHNA and YNFKEQ. The germline V and J ends were trimmed by 4 bases and 2 bases, with 9 bases remaining between them. The CDR3 protein is CASSRDSAYEQYF. DNA for the CDR3: TGTGCCAGCAGCCGGGACTCGGCCTACGAGCAGTACTTC.